These 15 T cell receptor beta chains came from one sample sequenced in a study of cytomegalovirus exposure and HLA in healthy donors. This PCR relied on a set of 60 Vbeta primers and 13 Jbeta primers. TCRdb's table, derived via immunoSEQ multiplex PCR, lists solely in-frame clones and lacks some. The data hold about 120,000 clones, with 50% to 80% observed a single time. The sample comprised PBMCs. These receptors were obtained from a woman aged 40 to 50 in good health and CMV-seropositive.

The chain links TRBV27 to TRBJ2-1, with a weak D call TRBD2 (6 bases). The germline V and J ends were trimmed by 5 bases and 10 bases, with 18 bases remaining between them. The CDR3 consists of 14 residues. Germline V gives CDR1 MNHEY, CDR2 SMNVEV (reference sequence). As DNA, the CDR3 is TGTGCCAGCAGTACGCGACTAGGCCAACCCGAGCAGTTCTTC. Protein: CASSTRLGQPEQFF.

V is TRBV5-1 and J is TRBJ2-2; maybe TRBD1 (5 bases). Germline V gene data show CDR1 as SGHRS and CDR2 as YFSETQ. Between the trimmed V and J ends, which lost 0 bases and 4 bases, there was a span of 10 bases. This CDR3 is built from 15 residues. The CDR3 nucleotides are TGCGCCAGCAGCTTGGCCGGCAGGGTCACCGGGGAGCTGTTTTTT. Translating gives CASSLAGRVTGELFF. Full variable domain (remainder filled in from reference TRBV5-1 and TRBJ2-2): KAGVTQTPRYLIKTRGQQVTLSCSPISGHRSVSWYQQTPGQGLQFLFEYFSETQRNKGNFPGRFSGRQFSNSRSEMNVSTLELGDSALYLCASSLAGRVTGELFFGEGSRLTVL.

The table lists this clone with a few counts. The chain employs TRBV28 and TRBJ1-4; TRBD1 matches 7 bases. Germline CDR1 MDHEN, CDR2 SYDVKM. This CDR3 has 15 residues. The V and J ends lost 5 bases and 8 bases, in that order; junction bases with no gene match: 11. The DNA for the CDR3 is TGTGCCAGCAGTCATGCAGGGCAGGGGGACGAAAAACTGTTTTTT. This encodes CASSHAGQGDEKLFF. Variable domain in full (rest from reference TRBV28 and TRBJ1-4): DVKVTQSSRYLVKRTGEKVFLECVQDMDHENMFWYRQDPGLGLRLIYFSYDVKMKEKGDIPEGYSVSREKKERFSLILESASTNQTSMYLCASSHAGQGDEKLFFGSGTQLSVL.

This chain links TRBV25-1 with TRBJ2-3; no firm D call. The CDR3 totals 13 residues. V was cut by 5 bases and J by 1 base, with 7 bases left in between. CDR1 and CDR2 (germline): MGHDK, SYGVNS. CDR3 residues: CASSSMGTDTQYF. The CDR3, as DNA: TGTGCCAGCAGTTCTATGGGCACAGATACGCAGTATTTT.

J is TRBJ2-3 and V is TRBV11-2, with TRBD2 as a possible D gene (6 bases). The V end lost 4 bases, the J end lost 2 bases, and 13 bases lay between the germline ends. Germline V CDR1 and CDR2: SGHAT, FQNNGV. This CDR3 has 15 amino acids. The CDR3, as DNA: TGTGCCAGCAGCTCCGCCGCGGGGCCCACAGATACGCAGTATTTT. This sequence encodes CASSSAAGPTDTQYF.

With regard to this clone: Relative to the germline gene, one junction end is altered; a read error may explain this. The V call is TRBV7-9, the J call TRBJ1-2, with a weak D call TRBD1 (5 bases). This CDR3 region has 13 residues. CDR1 and CDR2 (germline): SEHNR, FQNEAQ (reference sequence). CDR3 nucleotides: TGTGCCAGCAGCTTGCAGGGTAACTATGGCTACCCCTTC. Translated: CASSLQGNYGYPF.

This clone was detected only a few times. The chain employs TRBV11-2 and TRBJ2-7, with D unclear. Germline CDR1 SGHAT, CDR2 FQNNGV. The length of the CDR3 is 13 residues. Deletions cut 3 bases from V and 5 bases from J, with 11 bases between. CDR3 sequence: CASSFRLPDEQYF. Here the CDR3 DNA reads TGTGCCAGCAGCTTCCGCCTCCCGGACGAGCAGTACTTC.

The chain couples TRBV11-3 to TRBJ2-3, with D perhaps TRBD1 (6 bases). V lost 1 base and J 1 base, leaving 9 bases between the germline ends. CDR3 length: 15 amino acids. Germline lookup yields CDR1 SGHNT and CDR2 YENEEA. The CDR3 here is CASSLVWTGTDTQYF. In DNA form, the CDR3 reads TGTGCCAGCAGCTTAGTATGGACAGGCACAGATACGCAGTATTTT. The full variable domain, its missing parts supplied by reference TRBV11-3 and TRBJ2-3, is EAGVVQSPRYKIIEKKQPVAFWCNPISGHNTLYWYLQNLGQGPELLIRYENEEAVDDSQLPKDRFSAERLKGVDSTLKIQPAELGDSAVYLCASSLVWTGTDTQYFGPGTRLTVL.

The chain employs TRBV28 and TRBJ2-2; TRBD2 is a possible D gene (6 bases). The germline V gene has CDR1 MDHEN and CDR2 SYDVKM. V gave up 3 bases and J gave up 6 bases, with 8 bases separating them. This CDR3 has 13 residues. CDR3 region: CASSFAGPGELFF. As DNA, the CDR3 is TGTGCCAGCAGTTTCGCGGGACCCGGGGAGCTGTTTTTT.

This clone was found once. The chain recombines TRBV4-1 with TRBJ1-5; TRBD1 aligns across 7 bases. This CDR3 has 16 residues. J lost 3 bases, V lost 0 bases, and 5 bases had no gene match. Germline CDR1 is MGHRA and CDR2 is YSYEKL. The CDR3 spells CASSQDRDSFNQPQHF. The CDR3 bases are TGCGCCAGCAGCCAAGACCGGGACAGCTTCAATCAGCCCCAGCATTTT.

About this clone itself: The germline gene is not matched at one end of the junction; a read error may be the cause. The chain employs TRBV9 and TRBJ2-2; TRBD1 aligns across 7 bases. CDR1 is SGDLS, CDR2 YYNGEE, per germline. This CDR3 region has 16 residues. The CDR3 DNA reads TGTGCCAGCAGCCTTAGGACAGGAGCGAACGCCGGGGAGCTGTTTTTT. Amino acid sequence: CASSLRTGANAGELFF.

The chain carries TRBV9 and TRBJ1-5; D is unresolved. Trimming removed 4 bases from V and 7 bases from J, with 15 bases in between. Germline CDR1 and CDR2: SGDLS and YYNGEE. The CDR3 spans 14 residues. The CDR3 DNA reads as TGTGCCAGCAGCCCAGAGGCAGGAGGACAGCCCCAGCATTTT. Translation gives CASSPEAGGQPQHF.

This chain's CDR3 is CASSSGTSYEQYF. CDR3 nucleotide sequence: TGTGCCAGCAGTTCCGGGACATCCTACGAGCAGTACTTC. This chain joins TRBV28 and TRBJ2-7, with D perhaps matching TRBD1 (6 bases). Deletions cut 4 bases from V and 1 base from J, with 8 bases between. The germline V gene has CDR1 MDHEN and CDR2 SYDVKM. CDR3 size: 13 residues. The full variable domain, with the rest looked up from reference TRBV28 and TRBJ2-7, is DVKVTQSSRYLVKRTGEKVFLECVQDMDHENMFWYRQDPGLGLRLIYFSYDVKMKEKGDIPEGYSVSREKKERFSLILESASTNQTSMYLCASSSGTSYEQYFGPGTRLTVT.

J is TRBJ2-5 and V is TRBV19, with D tentatively TRBD2 (6 bases). The CDR3 consists of 15 residues. CDR1 is LNHDA and CDR2 is SQIVND in the germline V gene (reference sequence). The V and J ends lost 2 bases and 4 bases respectively, with 14 bases between them. The CDR3 DNA is TGTGCCAGTAGTATACGGGAGACCCCTGTAGAGACCCAGTACTTC. Translating it yields CASSIRETPVETQYF.

The chain links TRBV28 to TRBJ1-2; 8 nucleotides align to TRBD1. Germline CDR1 is MDHEN and CDR2 is SYDVKM. This CDR3 is built from 16 residues. V gave up 2 bases and J gave up 1 base; unmatched junction bases: 6. CDR3 region: CASSLPIGQGNYGYTF. In nucleotides, the CDR3 is TGTGCCAGCAGTTTACCCATCGGACAGGGTAACTATGGCTACACCTTC.